Included here is one TCR beta chain sequence, with context. Antigen: not known. Replicate PCRs for sorted subsets used roughly 200 ng DNA; this equaled about 30,000 T cell genomes. Original processing methods: With immunoSEQ giving junction-only sequences and no quality scores, filtering differed. The method was immunoSEQ multiplex PCR; TCRdb's version includes in-frame clones alone and lacks a portion of them. V and J calls and clone size are copied from that table; D and trimming were computed from the DNA. This sample has roughly 1,600,000 clones, with approximately 98.5% found just once. These data belong to a study of shared clonotypes between healthy human individuals. This CDR3 spans 16 amino acids. Per the germline V gene, CDR1 is SGHNT and CDR2 is YYREEE (reference sequence). V was clipped by 4 bases and J by 10 bases; unmatched bases: 17. Study conclusions and caveats: Tissues were not sampled, only blood, and their repertoires likely differ.

The source of this sequence is a man under 40 in good health. The sequenced sample consisted of naive CD4+ T cells sorted from blood. The subset denotes: CD45RA+ positively selected. V is TRBV5-4 and J is TRBJ2-1; 7 nucleotides align to TRBD1. CDR3 sequence (DNA): TGTGCCAGCAGCACGAAAACAGGGGCAGGCGGTAGGGAGCAGTTCTTC. Translated: CASSTKTGAGGREQFF.